The 3 T cell receptor beta chains in this list originate from one sample, sequenced in a study of OX40 agonist ivuxolimab in advanced cancers. Clones were read by immunoSEQ multiplex PCR, and TCRdb kept only the in-frame ones, dropping some. Found here are about 150,000 clones, 85% to 95% of them singletons; the top ten hold 0.3% to 0.35%. Sequencing used CD4+ or CD8+ T cells sorted from blood, obtained in a trial of the OX40 agonist ivuxolimab. The origin of the receptors is an adult with an advanced solid tumor such as melanoma, head and neck, liver or kidney cancer.

The genes are TRBV7-2 and TRBJ1-4; D is possibly TRBD1 (6 bases). Germline V CDR1 and CDR2: SGHTA, FQGNSA. Trimming took 5 bases from V and 4 from J, leaving 20 bases between them. The CDR3 length is 17 residues. As DNA, the CDR3 is TGTGCCAGCAGCGCCCGAGGGGGGGGCACGGGTAATGAAAAACTGTTTTTT. This translates into CASSARGGGTGNEKLFF.

CDR3 sequence reads: CATAEEGQGLWGYTF. The CDR3 nucleotides read TGTGCCACCGCAGAGGAGGGACAGGGCCTATGGGGCTACACCTTC. The rearrangement links TRBV2 to TRBJ1-2, with TRBD1 matching over 9 bases. The V segment lost 10 bases and the J segment 8 bases; nucleotides outside the gene matches: 17. This CDR3 spans 15 amino acids. Germline values: CDR1 SNHLY, CDR2 FYNNEI.

This clone was seen once. This chain links TRBV4-2 with TRBJ2-1; 14 nucleotides match TRBD2. The germline V gene has CDR1 LGHNA and CDR2 YNFKEQ. J was trimmed by 9 bases and V by 1 base; bases with no gene match: 5. The CDR3 contains 16 residues. CDR3 sequence reads: CASSQGGTSGSFEQFF. CDR3 DNA sequence: TGTGCCAGCAGCCAAGGCGGGACTAGCGGGAGCTTTGAGCAGTTCTTC.